The text below deals with one T cell receptor (beta chain). The length of the CDR3 is 19 residues. Per the germline V gene, CDR1 is MGHRA and CDR2 is YSYEKL. Trimming took off 1 base at V and 0 bases at J, with 19 bases between the two ends. The data belong to a study of blood T cell repertoires in COVID-19. Produced via immunoSEQ multiplex PCR; TCRdb's table is partial and in-frame only. There are 200,000 to 300,000 clones in the sample; about 87% occur only once, and roughly 6.3% lies in the top ten. Sequenced input: peripheral blood. The rearrangement uses TRBV4-1 and TRBJ1-5, with D tentatively TRBD1 (6 bases). The sequence was obtained from a woman in her thirties with COVID-19, enrolled during active disease. The CDR3 DNA follows: TGCGCCAGCAGCCAAGTCCCCGGAGAGGGGGAATATAGCAATCAGCCCCAGCATTTT. This gives the protein CASSQVPGEGEYSNQPQHF.